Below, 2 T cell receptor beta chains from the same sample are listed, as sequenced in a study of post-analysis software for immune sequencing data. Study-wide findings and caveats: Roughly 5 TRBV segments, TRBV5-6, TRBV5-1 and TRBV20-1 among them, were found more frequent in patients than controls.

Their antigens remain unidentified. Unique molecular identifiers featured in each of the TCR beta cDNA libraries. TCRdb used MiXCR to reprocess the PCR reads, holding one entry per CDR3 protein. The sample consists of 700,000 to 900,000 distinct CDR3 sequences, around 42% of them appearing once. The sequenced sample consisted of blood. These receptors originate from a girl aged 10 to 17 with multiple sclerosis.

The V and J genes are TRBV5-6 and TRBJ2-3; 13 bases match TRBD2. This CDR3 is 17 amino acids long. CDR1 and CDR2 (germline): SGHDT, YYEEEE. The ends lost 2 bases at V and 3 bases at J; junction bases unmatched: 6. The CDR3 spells CASSFPGLAGTTDTQYF. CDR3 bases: TGTGCCAGCAGCTTCCCGGGACTAGCGGGAACGACAGATACGCAGTATTTT.

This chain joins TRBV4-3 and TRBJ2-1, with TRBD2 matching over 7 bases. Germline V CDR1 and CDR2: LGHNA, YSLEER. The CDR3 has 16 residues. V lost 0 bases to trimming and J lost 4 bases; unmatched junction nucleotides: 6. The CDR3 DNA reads TGCGCCAGCAGCCAAGATGTGGGAGGGAGGTACAATGAGCAGTTCTTC. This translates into CASSQDVGGRYNEQFF.